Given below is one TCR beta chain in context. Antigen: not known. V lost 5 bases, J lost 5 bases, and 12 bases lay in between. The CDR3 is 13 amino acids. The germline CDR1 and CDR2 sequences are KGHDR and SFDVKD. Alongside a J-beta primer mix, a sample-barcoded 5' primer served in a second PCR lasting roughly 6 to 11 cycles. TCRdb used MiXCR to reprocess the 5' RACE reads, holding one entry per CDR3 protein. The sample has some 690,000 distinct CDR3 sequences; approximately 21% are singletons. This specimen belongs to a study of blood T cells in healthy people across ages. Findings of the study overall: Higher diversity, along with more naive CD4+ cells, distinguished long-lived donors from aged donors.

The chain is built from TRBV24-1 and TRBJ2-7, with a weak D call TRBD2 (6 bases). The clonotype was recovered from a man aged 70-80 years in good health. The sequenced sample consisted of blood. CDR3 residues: CATSAPPSDEQYF. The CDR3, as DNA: TGTGCCACCAGTGCCCCTCCTAGCGACGAGCAGTACTTC.